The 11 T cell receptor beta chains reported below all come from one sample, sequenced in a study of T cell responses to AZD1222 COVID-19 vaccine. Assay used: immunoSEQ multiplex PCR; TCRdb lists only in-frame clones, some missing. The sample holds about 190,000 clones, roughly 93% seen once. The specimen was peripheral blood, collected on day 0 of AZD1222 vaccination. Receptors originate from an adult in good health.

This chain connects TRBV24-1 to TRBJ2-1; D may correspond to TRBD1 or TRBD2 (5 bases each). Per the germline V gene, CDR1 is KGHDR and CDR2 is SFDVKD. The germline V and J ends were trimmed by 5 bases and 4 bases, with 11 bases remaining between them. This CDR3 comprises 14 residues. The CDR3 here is CATSVSGPYNEQFF. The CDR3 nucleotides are TGTGCCACCAGTGTGTCGGGGCCTTACAATGAGCAGTTCTTC.

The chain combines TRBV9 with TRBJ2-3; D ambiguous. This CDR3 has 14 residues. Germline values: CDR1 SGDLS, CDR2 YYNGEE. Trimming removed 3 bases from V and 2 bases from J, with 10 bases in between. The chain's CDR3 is CASSGVTNTDTQYF. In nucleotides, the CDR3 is TGTGCCAGCAGCGGCGTAACAAACACAGATACGCAGTATTTT.

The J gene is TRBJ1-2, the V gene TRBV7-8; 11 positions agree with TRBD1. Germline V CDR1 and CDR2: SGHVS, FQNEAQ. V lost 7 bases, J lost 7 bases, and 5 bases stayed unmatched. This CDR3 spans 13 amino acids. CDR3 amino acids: CASIGQGAAGYTF. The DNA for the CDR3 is TGTGCCAGCATTGGACAGGGGGCGGCTGGCTACACCTTC. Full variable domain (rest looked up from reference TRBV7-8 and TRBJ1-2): GAGVSQSPRYKVAKRGQDVALRCDPISGHVSLFWYQQALGQGPEFLTYFQNEAQLDKSGLPSDRFFAERPEGSVSTLKIQRTQQEDSAVYLCASIGQGAAGYTFGSGTRLTVV.

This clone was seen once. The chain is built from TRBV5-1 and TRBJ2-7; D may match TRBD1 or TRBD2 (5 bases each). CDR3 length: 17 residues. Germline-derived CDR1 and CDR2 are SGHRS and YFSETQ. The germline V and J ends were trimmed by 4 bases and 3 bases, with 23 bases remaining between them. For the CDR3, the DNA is TGCGCCAGCAGCAAGGCAACCGGGACCGAGAAATTCTACGAGCAGTACTTC. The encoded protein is CASSKATGTEKFYEQYF.

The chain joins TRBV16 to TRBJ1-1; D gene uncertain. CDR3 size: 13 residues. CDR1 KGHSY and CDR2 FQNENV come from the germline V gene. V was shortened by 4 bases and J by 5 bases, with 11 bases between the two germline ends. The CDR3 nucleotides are TGTGCCAGCAGCCTGAGGACGGGGACTGAAGCTTTCTTT. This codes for CASSLRTGTEAFF. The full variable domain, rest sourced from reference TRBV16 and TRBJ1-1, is GEEVAQTPKHLVRGEGQKAKLYCAPIKGHSYVFWYQQVLKNEFKFLISFQNENVFDETGMPKERFSAKCLPNSPCSLEIQATKLEDSAVYFCASSLRTGTEAFFGQGTRLTVV.

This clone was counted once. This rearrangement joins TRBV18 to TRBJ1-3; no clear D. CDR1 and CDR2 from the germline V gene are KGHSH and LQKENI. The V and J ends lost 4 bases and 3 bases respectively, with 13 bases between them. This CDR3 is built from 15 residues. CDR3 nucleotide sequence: TGTGCCAGCTCACTACGCCCGCCAGGTGGAAACACCATATATTTT. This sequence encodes CASSLRPPGGNTIYF.

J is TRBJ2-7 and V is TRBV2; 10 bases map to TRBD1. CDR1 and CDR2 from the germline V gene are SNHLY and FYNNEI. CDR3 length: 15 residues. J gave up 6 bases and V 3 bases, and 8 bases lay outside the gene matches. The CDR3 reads CASSETGQGVFEQYF. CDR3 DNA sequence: TGTGCCAGCAGTGAGACCGGACAGGGGGTGTTCGAGCAGTACTTC.

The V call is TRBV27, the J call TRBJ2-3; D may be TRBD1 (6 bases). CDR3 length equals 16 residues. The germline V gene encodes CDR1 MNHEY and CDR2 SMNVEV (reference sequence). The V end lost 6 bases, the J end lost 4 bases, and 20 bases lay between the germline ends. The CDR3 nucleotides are TGTGCCAGCAGGGCCCCCCGGGACATTAATCCAGATACGCAGTATTTT. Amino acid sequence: CASRAPRDINPDTQYF.

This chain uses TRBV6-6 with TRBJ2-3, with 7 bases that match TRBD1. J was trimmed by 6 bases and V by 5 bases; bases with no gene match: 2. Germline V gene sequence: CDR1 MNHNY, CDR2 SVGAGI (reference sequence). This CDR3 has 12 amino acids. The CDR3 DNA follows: TGTGCCAGCAGTCAGACAGGGGATACGCAGTATTTT. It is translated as CASSQTGDTQYF.

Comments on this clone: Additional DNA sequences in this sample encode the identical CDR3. The CDR3 nucleotides read TGTGCCAGCAGCTTGACCCCCGGCTACGAGCAGTACTTC. Protein sequence: CASSLTPGYEQYF. The rearrangement uses TRBV11-2 and TRBJ2-7; D is unclear. The CDR3 has 13 residues. The V gene lost 3 bases and the J gene lost 3 bases, with 9 bases spanning the gap. Per the germline V gene, CDR1 is SGHAT and CDR2 is FQNNGV.

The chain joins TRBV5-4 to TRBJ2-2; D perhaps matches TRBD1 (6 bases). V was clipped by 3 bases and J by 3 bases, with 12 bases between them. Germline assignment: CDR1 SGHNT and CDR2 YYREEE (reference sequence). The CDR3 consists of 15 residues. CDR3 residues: CASSWGPGDTGELFF. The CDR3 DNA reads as TGTGCCAGCAGCTGGGGGCCAGGGGACACCGGGGAGCTGTTTTTT.